The TCR beta chain described here comes from a study of control samples from healthy donors and cancer patients. TCRdb keeps only in-frame clones here, not all; method: immunoSEQ multiplex PCR. This table has 40,000 to 50,000 clones, roughly 65% appearing once. The sample holds a few counts of this clone. The clonotype was recovered from a male donor with melanoma. Material for sequencing was formalin-fixed, paraffin-embedded tissue.

The CDR3 loop is CASSVLAGGGNEQFF. The CDR3 DNA reads as TGTGCCAGCAGCGTACTAGCGGGAGGGGGCAATGAGCAGTTCTTC. The chain uses TRBV9 and TRBJ2-1; 12 nucleotides agree with TRBD2. Germline CDR1 and CDR2: SGDLS and YYNGEE. After removal of 1 base from V and 6 bases from J, the junction contained 2 bases not matched to a gene. CDR3 size: 15 residues.